Reported below is one TCR beta chain. The germline gives CDR1 MNHEY, CDR2 SVGAGI. The ends lost 2 bases at V and 10 bases at J; junction bases unmatched: 5. CDR3 length: 13 residues. The data stem from a study of blood T cell repertoires in COVID-19. Overall study: COVID-19 samples, acute and convalescent, were from the United States, Italy and Spain. In each case, the material was cDNA or gDNA derived from T cells, B-cell-depleted T cells, or PBMCs.

Authors' analysis steps: Researchers report that nucleated cell counts were estimated from reference gene primer amplification. Some clones are missing from TCRdb's copy, which holds only in-frame ones; the method was immunoSEQ multiplex PCR. The V and J calls and clone size are taken from that table; D and trimming were inferred from the DNA. The sample lists 110,000 to 150,000 clones, 75% to 90% seen once, with around 2.9% in the top ten. V gene TRBV6-5 combines with J gene TRBJ2-1, with 7 bases fitting TRBD1. The sequence derives from a man aged 55 to 69 with active or convalescent COVID-19. Sequences were obtained from peripheral blood. The CDR3 here is CASSYQRGREQFF. Here the CDR3 DNA reads TGTGCCAGCAGTTACCAGAGGGGGCGGGAGCAGTTCTTC.